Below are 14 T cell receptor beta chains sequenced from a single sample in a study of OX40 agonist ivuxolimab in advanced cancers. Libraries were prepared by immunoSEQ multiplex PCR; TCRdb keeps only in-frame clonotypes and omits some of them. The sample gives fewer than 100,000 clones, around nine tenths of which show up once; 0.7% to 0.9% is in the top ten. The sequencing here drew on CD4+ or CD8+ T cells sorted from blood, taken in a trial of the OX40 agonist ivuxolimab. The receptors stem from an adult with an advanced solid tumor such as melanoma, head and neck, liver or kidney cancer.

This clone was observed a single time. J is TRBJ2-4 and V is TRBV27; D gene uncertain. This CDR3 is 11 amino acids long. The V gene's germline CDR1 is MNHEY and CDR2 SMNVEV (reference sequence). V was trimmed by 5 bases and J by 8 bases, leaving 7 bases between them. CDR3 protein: CASSRGDIQYF. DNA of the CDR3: TGTGCCAGCAGTCGCGGCGACATTCAGTACTTC.

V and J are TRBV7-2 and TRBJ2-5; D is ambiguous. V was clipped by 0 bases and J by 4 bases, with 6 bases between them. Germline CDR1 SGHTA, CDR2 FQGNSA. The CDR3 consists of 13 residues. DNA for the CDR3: TGTGCCAGCAGCTTAGCCGGGCTAGAGACCCAGTACTTC. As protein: CASSLAGLETQYF.

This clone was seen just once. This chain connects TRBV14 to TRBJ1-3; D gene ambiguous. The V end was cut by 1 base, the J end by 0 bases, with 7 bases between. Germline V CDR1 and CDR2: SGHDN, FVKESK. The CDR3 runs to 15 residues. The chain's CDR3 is CASSQGRYSGNTIYF. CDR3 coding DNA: TGTGCCAGCAGCCAAGGTCGATACTCTGGAAACACCATATATTTT.

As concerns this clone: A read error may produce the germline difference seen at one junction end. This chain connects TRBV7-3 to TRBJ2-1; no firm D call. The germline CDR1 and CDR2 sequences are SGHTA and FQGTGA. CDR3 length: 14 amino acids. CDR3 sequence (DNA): TGTGCCAGCAGCTTAACCGGTGACGGAAATGCGCAGTTCTTC. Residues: CASSLTGDGNAQFF.

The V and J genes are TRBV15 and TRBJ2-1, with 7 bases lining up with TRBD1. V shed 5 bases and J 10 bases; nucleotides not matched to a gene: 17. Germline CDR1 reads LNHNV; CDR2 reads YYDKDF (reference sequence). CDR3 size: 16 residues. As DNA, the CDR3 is TGTGCCACCAGCCCCCGGACAGGAAATGTCCTTGGCGAGCAGTTCTTC. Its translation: CATSPRTGNVLGEQFF.

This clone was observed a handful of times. CDR3 residues: CASSHSPTNTDTQYF. The DNA of the CDR3 is TGTGCCAGTAGTCACTCCCCAACAAACACAGATACGCAGTATTTT. The chain has TRBV19 and TRBJ2-3; D gene ambiguous. The CDR3 is 15 residues long. CDR1 and CDR2 (germline): LNHDA, SQIVND (reference sequence). V lost 5 bases and J lost 2, with 14 bases in between.

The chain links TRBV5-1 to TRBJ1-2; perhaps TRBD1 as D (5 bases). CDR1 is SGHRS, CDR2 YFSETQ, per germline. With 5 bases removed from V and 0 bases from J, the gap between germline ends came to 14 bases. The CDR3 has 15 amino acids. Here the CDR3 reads CASRRQLDSNYGYTF. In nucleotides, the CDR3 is TGCGCCAGCAGGAGACAGTTGGACTCTAACTATGGCTACACCTTC.

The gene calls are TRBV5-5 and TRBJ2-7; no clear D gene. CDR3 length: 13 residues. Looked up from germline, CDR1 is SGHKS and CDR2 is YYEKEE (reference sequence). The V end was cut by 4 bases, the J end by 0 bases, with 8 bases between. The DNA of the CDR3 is TGTGCCAGCAGCCGAGATATCTCCTACGAGCAGTACTTC. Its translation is CASSRDISYEQYF.

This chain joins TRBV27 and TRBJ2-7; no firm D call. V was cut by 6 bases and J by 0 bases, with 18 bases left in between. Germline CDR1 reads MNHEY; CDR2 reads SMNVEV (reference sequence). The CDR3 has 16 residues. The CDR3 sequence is CASREGPLISSYEQYF. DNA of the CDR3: TGTGCCAGCAGAGAAGGGCCCTTAATTAGCTCCTACGAGCAGTACTTC.

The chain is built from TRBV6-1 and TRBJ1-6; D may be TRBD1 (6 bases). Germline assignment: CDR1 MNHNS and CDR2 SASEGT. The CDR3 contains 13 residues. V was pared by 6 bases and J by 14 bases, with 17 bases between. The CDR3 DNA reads TGTGCCAGCAGCCTTGGACAGCCGGGCACCCTCCACTTT. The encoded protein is CASSLGQPGTLHF.

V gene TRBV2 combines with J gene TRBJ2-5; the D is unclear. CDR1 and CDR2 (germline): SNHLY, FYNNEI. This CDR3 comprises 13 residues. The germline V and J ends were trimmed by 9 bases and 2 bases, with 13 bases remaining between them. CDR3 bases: TGTGCCAGTGCCCGCGAGAGGCAAGAGACCCAGTACTTC. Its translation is CASARERQETQYF. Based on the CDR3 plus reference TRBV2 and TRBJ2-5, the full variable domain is EPEVTQTPSHQVTQMGQEVILRCVPISNHLYFYWYRQILGQKVEFLVSFYNNEISEKSEIFDDQFSVERPDGSNFTLKIRSTKLEDSAMYFCASARERQETQYFGPGTRLLVL.

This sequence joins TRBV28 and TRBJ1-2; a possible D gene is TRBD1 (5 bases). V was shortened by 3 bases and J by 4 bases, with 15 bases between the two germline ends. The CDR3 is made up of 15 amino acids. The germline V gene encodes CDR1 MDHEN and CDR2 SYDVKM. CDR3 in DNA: TGTGCCAGCAGTTTGGCGGGGCCGGTGACCTATGGCTACACCTTC. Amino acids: CASSLAGPVTYGYTF.

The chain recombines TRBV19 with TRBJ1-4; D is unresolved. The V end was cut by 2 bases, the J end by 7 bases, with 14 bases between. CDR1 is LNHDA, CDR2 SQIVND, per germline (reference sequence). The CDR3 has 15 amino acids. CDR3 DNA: TGTGCCAGTAGTATAAGCGGAGGTATAACTGAAAAACTGTTTTTT. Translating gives CASSISGGITEKLFF.

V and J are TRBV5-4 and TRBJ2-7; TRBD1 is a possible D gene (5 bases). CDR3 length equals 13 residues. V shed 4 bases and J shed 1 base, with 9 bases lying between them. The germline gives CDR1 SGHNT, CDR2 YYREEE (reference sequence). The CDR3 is CASSPPGSYEQYF. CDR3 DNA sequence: TGTGCCAGCAGCCCCCCAGGGTCCTACGAGCAGTACTTC.